This T cell receptor (beta chain) was profiled in a study of cytomegalovirus exposure and HLA in healthy donors (dated by TCRdb to about 2017). About the study as a whole: An earlier analysis of roughly 500 of the donors reported roughly 300 Gb of sequence data and 95 million to 140 million unique TCR beta sequences obtained from about 200 million T cells. The T cell repertoires of under 750 subjects were profiled by immunosequencing and related to cytomegalovirus serostatus. Approximately 300 gigabases of sequencing data and approximately 84 million unique TCR sequences were included in an early release covering roughly 700 HLA-typed donors. The number of donors typed differed by locus, with roughly 620-640 for A, B, C, DRB1 and DQB1, 522 for DQA1, nearly 610 for DPA1, and over 400 for DPB1. Donor age, sex, ethnicity and CMV serostatus were collected together with the repertoire data. The study aimed to test whether signatures of past pathogen exposure could be identified by cataloging public T cell receptors. Four to six DR-DQ haplotypes were handled as single units for association and clustering, since linkage in the cohort was strong. All discovery cohort repertoires had been generated using a single sequencing platform. The genetic ancestry cluster associated with self-reported Caucasian donors included about 84% of the roughly 390 genotyped donors. Genome-wide SNP genotypes for about three fifths of the roughly 700 donors were used in a later genetic analysis, which treated that subset as a discovery cohort. In addition to the first cohort of 650 to 800 subjects, a separate validation cohort of approximately 130 different subjects was used. To predict cytomegalovirus infection status, the study brought together high-throughput TCR immunosequencing, statistical association of individual TCRs with disease status, and machine learning. An earlier analysis of several hundred of the donors applied high-throughput TCR beta sequencing to assess whether each TCR beta V gene segment acted as functional or pseudogenic. A later analysis re-examined previously published TCR beta repertoires from several hundred donors and added high-resolution HLA genotyping to investigate patterns of TCR occurrence. Across some 400 genotyped donors of the cohort, an average of roughly 230,000 unique TCR beta nucleotide sequences per donor were sequenced, and 15% to 20% of those sequences were non-productive. Rather than using new phenotypic data, the later analysis identified candidate immune exposures from TCR beta sequences and from how often those sequences occurred across donors. HLA typing included class I and class II loci at four-digit resolution.

The cohort was made up of several hundred healthy bone marrow donors. At the time of sampling, every cohort member was nominally healthy, though immune exposures that went unrecorded were likely present. The donor was CMV seropositive and was included in the group of 250 to 350 seropositive cohort members. Each donor provided a peripheral blood sample, and peripheral blood mononuclear cells were used for TCR beta sequencing. Genomic DNA extraction from the blood cell samples was performed with the Qiagen DNeasy Blood Extraction Kit. General findings and caveats noted by the study authors: In vitro tests confirmed that a few of the cytomegalovirus-associated TCR beta chains recognize cytomegalovirus antigens. A further reported finding was that TCR beta sequences accurately predicted the HLA-A and HLA-B alleles for most subjects in the first cohort. A later analysis reported that several top co-occurrence clusters appeared linked to parvovirus B19, influenza, CMV and Epstein-Barr virus. V-gene and J-gene trimming of TCR beta chains was associated with a missense DCLRE1C variant in a later genetic analysis, and the association was replicated in an independent cohort. This cohort had only TCR beta chains sequenced, and the lack of alpha or paired-chain data limited which features could be detected. While some public TCRs were present in many individuals, most TCR sequences turned up only very rarely across donors. The earlier analysis of approximately 540 of the donors excluded roughly 17 rarely observed V segments, including chromosome 9 orphons, because counts were too low. A later analysis found that most CMV-associated TCR beta chains appeared HLA-restricted, with HLA associations seemingly driven largely by CMV exposure. An earlier analysis of around 500 of the donors showed that most TCR beta V segments appeared in productive rearrangements either about 87% or about 30% of the time, which broadly matched IMGT annotations. In both the original and validation cohorts, the classifier was reported to diagnose cytomegalovirus status with high specificity and sensitivity. According to the authors, the approach could potentially be generalized to other disease states and immunological phenotypes. In a later genetic analysis, fewer N-insertions in productive TCRs were reported among donors in an Asian-associated ancestry cluster than the roughly 640-donor mean. Because some donors lacked HLA typing at each locus, the association tests relied only on the typed subset. In the study, some 160 TCR beta chains were listed as associated with cytomegalovirus. Linkage disequilibrium might explain the correlated functional status among segregating V segments, but an unknown experimental factor could not be ruled out. In a later analysis, HLA-associated TCR beta chains showed more clonal expansion and lower generation probabilities than non-associated chains that were equally common. A later analysis found that TCR association rates varied across HLA loci, with DRB1 alleles showing the most associated TCRs and HLA-C alleles the fewest. CMV serostatus was the only immune exposure information available for the cohort. The sequencing pipeline was judged likely to have produced a cluster of highly shared sequence variants as a technical artifact. Specific HLA alleles were associated with about 17,000 TCR beta sequences at a false discovery rate of 0.05 in a later analysis. The presence/absence analyses assumed that sequencing depth was roughly uniform across donors, and that assumption may not be true. When HLA alleles, especially DR and DQ, strongly co-occurred, attributing TCR associations to individual alleles was difficult.

About this clone: Its antigen remains undetermined. Per-nucleotide qualities are absent, and no much larger clonotype sits a single base away.

Library creation used the immunoSEQ multiplex PCR assay. The multiplex PCR relied on a mix of 60 forward primers for TCR Vbeta segments and 13 reverse primers for TCR Jbeta segments. The CDR3 region of rearranged TCR beta genes was amplified from genomic DNA with a multiplex PCR assay. On the Illumina HiSeq System, the amplified TCR beta libraries were sequenced as 87-base-pair reads. The original pipeline was this. A later analysis counted approximately 74 million unique TCR beta chains across the 650 to 700 repertoires, and roughly 9.9 million of these chains were shared by at least two donors. A nearest-neighbor algorithm error-corrected the raw reads and collapsed the reads into unique sequences, merging closely related sequences to remove PCR and sequencing errors. To assign V, D and J gene segments, CDR3 sequences were aligned to IMGT reference sequences. Each retained sequence needed at least a six-nucleotide match to both a V gene segment and a J gene segment. A rearrangement counted as productive if the CDR3 had no stop codons and remained in frame with V and J, and every other rearrangement counted as non-productive. CDR3 was defined by IMGT convention, running from the second conserved V-encoded cysteine to the conserved J-encoded phenylalanine. In an earlier analysis of around 640 of the donors, sequences lacking an unambiguous match to a single V gene segment were excluded. An earlier analysis of a few hundred of the donors classified V segments as functional when productive rearrangements were above 56.7% and as segregating when the standard deviation between donors was above 5%. A statistical classification framework was built for diagnosing cytomegalovirus status from the catalog of TCR beta chain sequences. In a later analysis, TCR nucleotide sequences were compared against IMGT/GENE-DB human TR gene sequences so that V and J genes could be assigned. A later analysis assigned CDR3 sequences and most-parsimonious VDJ recombination scenarios with the TCRdist pipeline. In a later analysis, each TCR beta chain was defined by its CDR3 amino acid sequence together with its V-gene family, and reads lacking a unique V-gene family were excluded. A later analysis removed 592 highly shared, low-generation-probability nucleotide sequences to deal with suspected cross-contamination and a sequencing artifact. In a later analysis, a clonal expansion index for each public chain was calculated from normalized within-repertoire ranks of inferred template counts. A later analysis computed generation probabilities with a VDJ recombination model fitted to out-of-frame rearrangements, and checked the results against IGoR. In a later analysis, TCR-TCR, TCR-HLA and TCR-CMV co-occurrence was scored with hypergeometric tests, and a repertoire-size bias correction was applied to TCR pairs. False discovery rates were estimated in a later analysis by permuting HLA or CMV assignments 20 times. In a later analysis, co-occurring TCRs were grouped using DBSCAN, with TCRdist sequence similarity added in when clustering inside HLA-allele-positive subsets. For co-occurrence clustering, repertoires with fewer than 30,000 or more than 120,000 public chains were excluded, along with several repertoires with anomalous nucleotide sharing. The immuneACCESS repertoire file appears here via TCRdb, limited to in-frame rearrangements. These files lack a portion of the clones; in checked studies, under half of the deficit traces to unresolved V genes, and the cause of the others is not known. Clone size and the V and J calls come from that table; the DNA yielded D and trimming. This sample holds some 150,000 clones; over 80% were observed only once. The ten largest make up around 4.4% of the sample.

The material sequenced was PBMCs. The sequence was collected from a woman aged 50 to 65 in good health and CMV-seropositive.

This receptor has the CDR3 CASSEGEAGNTIYF. The DNA sequence reads TGTGCCAGCAGTGAAGGAGAAGCGGGAAACACCATATATTTT. The V and J segments used are TRBV6-1 and TRBJ1-3, with the D gene too uncertain to name. From the cysteine through the phenylalanine, the CDR3 covers 14 amino acids. The kept DNA is CDR3 alone, 42 bases in frame from the first base. The trim is 1 base for V and 4 bases for J, with a gap of 8 bases between the germline ends. CDR1 and CDR2 (MNHNS, SASEGT) derive from the germline V gene.